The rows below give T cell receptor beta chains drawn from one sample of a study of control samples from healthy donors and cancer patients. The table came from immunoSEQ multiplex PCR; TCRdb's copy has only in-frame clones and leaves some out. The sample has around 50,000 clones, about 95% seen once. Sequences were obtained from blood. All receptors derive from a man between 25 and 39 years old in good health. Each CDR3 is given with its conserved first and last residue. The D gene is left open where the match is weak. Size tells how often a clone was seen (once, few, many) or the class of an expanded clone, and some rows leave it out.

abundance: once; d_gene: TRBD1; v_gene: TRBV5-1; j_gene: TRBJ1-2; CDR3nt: TGCGCCAGCAGCCAACAGGGGGACTATGGCTACACCTTC; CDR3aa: CASSQQGDYGYTF
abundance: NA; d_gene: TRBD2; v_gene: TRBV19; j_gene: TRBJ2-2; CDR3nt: TGTGCCAGTACCAAGACTAGCGGGGTAAGCACCGGGGAGCTGTTTTTT; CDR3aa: CASTKTSGVSTGELFF
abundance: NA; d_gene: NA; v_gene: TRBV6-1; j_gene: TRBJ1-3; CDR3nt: TGTGCCAGCAGTGAGGTTCGGGGAAACACCATATATTTT; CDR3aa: CASSEVRGNTIYF
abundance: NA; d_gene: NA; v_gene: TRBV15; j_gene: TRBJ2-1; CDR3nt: TGTGCCACCAGCACGCGGCTAGCCGGCTACAATGAGCAGTTCTTC; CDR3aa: CATSTRLAGYNEQFF
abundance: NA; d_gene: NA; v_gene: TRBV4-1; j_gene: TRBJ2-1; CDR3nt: TGCGCCAGCAGCCAAGGTCTCCGGGACCATGAGCAGTTCTTC; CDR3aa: CASSQGLRDHEQFF
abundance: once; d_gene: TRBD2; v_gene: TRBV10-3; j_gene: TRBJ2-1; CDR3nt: TGTGCCTCTTATGGGGGGCGACTAGCGGGAGCCGATGAGCAGTTCTTC; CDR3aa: CASYGGRLAGADEQFF
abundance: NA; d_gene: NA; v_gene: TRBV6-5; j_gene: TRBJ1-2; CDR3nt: TGTGCCACACTCAGAGGACAGCACTATGGCTACACCTTC; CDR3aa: CATLRGQHYGYTF
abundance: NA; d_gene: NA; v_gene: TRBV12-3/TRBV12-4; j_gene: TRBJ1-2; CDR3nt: TGTGCCAGCAGTTCTGGCGGCCCCTATGGCTACACCTTC; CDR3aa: CASSSGGPYGYTF
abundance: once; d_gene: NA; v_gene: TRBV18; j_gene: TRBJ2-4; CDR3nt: TGTGCCAGCTCACCGGGCAGGGCCAACATTCAGTACTTC; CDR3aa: CASSPGRANIQYF
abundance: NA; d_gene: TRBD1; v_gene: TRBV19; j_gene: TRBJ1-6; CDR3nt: TGTGCCAGTAGTATCGAGGGGGCGAAGAATTCACCCCTCCACTTT; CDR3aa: CASSIEGAKNSPLHF
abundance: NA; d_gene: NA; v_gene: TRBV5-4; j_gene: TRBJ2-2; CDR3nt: TGTGCCAGCAGCTTGATTGGGAACACCGGGGAGCTGTTTTTT; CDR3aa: CASSLIGNTGELFF
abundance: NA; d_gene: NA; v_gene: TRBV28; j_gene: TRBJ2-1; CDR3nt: TGTGCCAGCAGCCCCGGGACCGGGTACAATGAGCAGTTCTTC; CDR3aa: CASSPGTGYNEQFF
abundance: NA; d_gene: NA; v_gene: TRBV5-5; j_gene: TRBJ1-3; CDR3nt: TGTGCCAGCAGCTTGGCCGTGTGGGGTTACTCTGGAAACACCATATATTTT; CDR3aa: CASSLAVWGYSGNTIYF
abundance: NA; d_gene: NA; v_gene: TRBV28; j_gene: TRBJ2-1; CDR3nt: TGTGCCAGCAGTTCTTGGGGGCAGGGCTCCTACAATGAGCAGTTCTTC; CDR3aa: CASSSWGQGSYNEQFF
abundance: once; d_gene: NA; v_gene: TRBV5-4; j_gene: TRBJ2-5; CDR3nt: TGTGCCAGCAGCTTTCCAGGGGCGCAAGAGACCCAGTACTTC; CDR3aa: CASSFPGAQETQYF
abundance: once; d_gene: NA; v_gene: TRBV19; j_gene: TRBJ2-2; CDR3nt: TGTGCCAGTAACAGGGCCATGAACACCGGGGAGCTGTTTTTT; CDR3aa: CASNRAMNTGELFF
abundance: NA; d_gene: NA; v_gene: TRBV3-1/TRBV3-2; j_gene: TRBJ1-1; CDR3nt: TGTGCCAGCAGCCAAGCTTACGGTACCACTGAAGCTTTCTTT; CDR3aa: CASSQAYGTTEAFF
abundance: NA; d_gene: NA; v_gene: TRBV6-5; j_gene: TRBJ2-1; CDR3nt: TGTGCCAGCAGCCAGGGTGATAACAATGAGCAGTTCTTC; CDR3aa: CASSQGDNNEQFF
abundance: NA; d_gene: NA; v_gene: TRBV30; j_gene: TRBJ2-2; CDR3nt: TGTGCCTGGAGTCCCTCGGGACTTCGGGGGAAGCTGTTTTTT; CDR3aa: CAWSPSGLRGKLFF
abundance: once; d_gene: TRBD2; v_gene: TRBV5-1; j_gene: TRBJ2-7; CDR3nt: TGCGCCAGCAGCCCGGGGGGGTTCATCTACGAGCAGTACTTC; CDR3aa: CASSPGGFIYEQYF
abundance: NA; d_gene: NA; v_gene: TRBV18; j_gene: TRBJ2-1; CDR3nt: TGTGCCAGCTCAATAGACTCGGGTGAGCAGTTCTTC; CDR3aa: CASSIDSGEQFF
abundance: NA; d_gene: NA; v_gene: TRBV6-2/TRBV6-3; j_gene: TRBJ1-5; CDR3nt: TGTGCCAGCAGTTACTGGCAGCCCAATCAGCCCCAGCATTTT; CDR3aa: CASSYWQPNQPQHF
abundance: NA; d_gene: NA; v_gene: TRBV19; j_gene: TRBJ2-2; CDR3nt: TGTGCCAGTATCCGTAAGGGCTCGAAAGCGTCGAACACCGGGGAGCTGTTTTTT; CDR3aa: CASIRKGSKASNTGELFF
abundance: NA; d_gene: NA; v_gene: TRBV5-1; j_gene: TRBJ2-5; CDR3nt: TGCGCCAGCAGCTACAAGGGGAGCCAAGAGACCCAGTACTTC; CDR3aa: CASSYKGSQETQYF
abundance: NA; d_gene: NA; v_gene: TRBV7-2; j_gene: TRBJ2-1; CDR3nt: TGTGCCAGCAGCCCTGGGAGCGCAACCGAGCAGTTCTTC; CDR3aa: CASSPGSATEQFF
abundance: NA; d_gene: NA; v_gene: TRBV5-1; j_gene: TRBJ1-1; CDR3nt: TGCGCCAGCAGCTTCGAAGGTGGGGAGTCCACTGAAGCTTTCTTT; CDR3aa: CASSFEGGESTEAFF
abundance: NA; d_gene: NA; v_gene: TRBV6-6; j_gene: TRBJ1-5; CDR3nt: TGTGCCAGCAGTTACCGTGTCGGCGGCAATCAGCCCCAGCATTTT; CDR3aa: CASSYRVGGNQPQHF
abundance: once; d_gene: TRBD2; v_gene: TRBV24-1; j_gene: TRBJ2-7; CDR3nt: TGTGCCACCTCGCTAGCGGGAGGGGGCGAGCAGTACTTC; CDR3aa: CATSLAGGGEQYF
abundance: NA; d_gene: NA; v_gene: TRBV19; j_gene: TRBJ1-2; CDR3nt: TGTGCCAGTAGTCCAGGGACCTATGGCTACACCTTC; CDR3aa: CASSPGTYGYTF
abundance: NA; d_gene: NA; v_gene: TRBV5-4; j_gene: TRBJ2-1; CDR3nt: TGTGCCAGCAGCTTTCCCGGGGGACAACGAAGTAGGAATGAGCAGTTCTTC; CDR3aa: CASSFPGGQRSRNEQFF
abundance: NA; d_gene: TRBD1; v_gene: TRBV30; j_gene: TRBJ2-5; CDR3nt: TGTGCCTGGAGTCGACCGGGACAGCAAGAGACCCAGTACTTC; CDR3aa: CAWSRPGQQETQYF
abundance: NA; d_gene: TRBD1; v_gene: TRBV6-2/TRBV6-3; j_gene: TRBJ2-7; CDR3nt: TGTGCCAGCAGTCGGGACAGACCCTACGAGCAGTACTTC; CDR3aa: CASSRDRPYEQYF
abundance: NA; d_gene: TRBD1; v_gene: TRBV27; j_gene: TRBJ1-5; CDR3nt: TGTGCCAGCAGCTGGACAGGGGATGGCAATCAGCCCCAGCATTTT; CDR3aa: CASSWTGDGNQPQHF
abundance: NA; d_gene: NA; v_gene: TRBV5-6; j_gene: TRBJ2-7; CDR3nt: TGTGCCAGCACCTCCGGACCCTACTCCTACGAGCAGTACTTC; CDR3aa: CASTSGPYSYEQYF
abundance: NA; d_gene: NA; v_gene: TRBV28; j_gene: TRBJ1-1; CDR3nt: TGTGCCAGCAGTCGAGGCGGGTATAAGAACACTGAAGCTTTCTTT; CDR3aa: CASSRGGYKNTEAFF
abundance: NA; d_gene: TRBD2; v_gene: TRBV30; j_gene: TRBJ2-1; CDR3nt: TGTGCCTGGGGGACTAGCGGGAATGAGCAGTTCTTC; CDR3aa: CAWGTSGNEQFF
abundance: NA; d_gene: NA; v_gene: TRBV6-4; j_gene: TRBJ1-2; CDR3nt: TGTGCCAGCAGTGACTCCATAGTCCCTAGCTATGGCTACACCTTC; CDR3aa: CASSDSIVPSYGYTF
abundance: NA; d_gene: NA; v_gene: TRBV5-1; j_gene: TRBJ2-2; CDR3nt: TGCGCCAGCAGCTTTGGGGCGTTAGGGTCAGGGGAGCTGTTTTTT; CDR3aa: CASSFGALGSGELFF
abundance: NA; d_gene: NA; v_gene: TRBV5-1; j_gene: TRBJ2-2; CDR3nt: TGCGCCAGCAGCTTGGAAGGCCGGGTCCGCACCGGGGAGCTGTTTTTT; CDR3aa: CASSLEGRVRTGELFF
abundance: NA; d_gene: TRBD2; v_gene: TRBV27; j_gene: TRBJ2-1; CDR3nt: TGTGCCAGCAGTTTCCTAGCGGGTCACAATGAGCAGTTCTTC; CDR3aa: CASSFLAGHNEQFF
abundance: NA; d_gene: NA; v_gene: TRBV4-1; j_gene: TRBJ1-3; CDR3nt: TGCGCCAGCAGCCTTCAGTACTCTGGAAACACCATATATTTT; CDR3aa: CASSLQYSGNTIYF
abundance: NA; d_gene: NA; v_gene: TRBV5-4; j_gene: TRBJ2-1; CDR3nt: TGTGCCAGCAGCTGGCCTAGGGGCGATGAGCAGTTCTTC; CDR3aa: CASSWPRGDEQFF
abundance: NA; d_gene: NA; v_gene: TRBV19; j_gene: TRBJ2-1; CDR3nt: TGTGCCAGTAGTCGGAGTGGGACTTACAATGAGCAGTTCTTC; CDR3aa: CASSRSGTYNEQFF
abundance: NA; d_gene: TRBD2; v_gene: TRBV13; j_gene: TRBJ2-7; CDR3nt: TGTGCCAGCAGCTCAGGACCTAGCGGGAGGGCCAACGAGCAGTACTTC; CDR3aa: CASSSGPSGRANEQYF
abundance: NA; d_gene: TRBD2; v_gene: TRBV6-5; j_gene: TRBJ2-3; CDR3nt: TGTGCCAGCAGAAGCGGACTAGCGGAGACAGATACGCAGTATTTT; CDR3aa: CASRSGLAETDTQYF
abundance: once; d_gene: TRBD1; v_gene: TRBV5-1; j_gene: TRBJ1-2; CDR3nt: TGCGCCAGCAGCTTGTACAGGGGACCCTATGGCTACACCTTC; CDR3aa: CASSLYRGPYGYTF